This TCR beta chain was profiled in a study of identical twins. Points from the study as a whole: Out-of-frame alpha sequences that twins shared showed excess low generation probability. Where beta out-of-frame sequences were concerned, excess twin sharing was weaker. Modelling approaches yielded underestimates of out-of-frame TCR alpha sharing between monozygotic twins.

Details on this clonotype: Its antigen is unidentified.

V shed 1 base and J shed 0 bases, with 13 bases lying between them. Germline V gives CDR1 SGHVS, CDR2 FNYEAQ. This CDR3 region has 17 residues. TCRdb redid the calling of the 5' RACE reads with MiXCR, one entry per CDR3 protein. The table includes around 250,000 distinct CDR3 sequences, about 8% detected once. These data were also filed under a second study, of yellow fever vaccine responses in identical twins. As that study records: The T cell response to vaccination in identical twins was reportedly partly convergent and partly personalized.

Specimen: CD8+ T cells sorted from blood. V is TRBV7-6 and J is TRBJ2-1; TRBD2 might be the D (6 bases). The receptor was derived from a woman aged 18-35 years in good health. The CDR3 DNA reads as TGTGCCAGCAGCTTAGGATTGGCGGGACCCTCCTACAATGAGCAGTTCTTC. Residues: CASSLGLAGPSYNEQFF.